This T cell receptor (beta chain) was captured by sequencing in a study of graft-versus-host responses after intestinal transplantation. At the level of the study: Recipients uniformly received anti-thymocyte globulin induction, followed by tacrolimus and steroids for approximately 3 years. Study-level findings and limits: Researchers found GvH clones in recipient marrow, and some showed up first in ileum or blood. Early post-transplant HvG declines were associated with peak circulating GvH clone levels.

The V end lost 0 bases, the J end lost 7 bases, and 9 bases lay between the germline ends. Germline V gives CDR1 LNHNV, CDR2 YYDKDF (reference sequence). The CDR3 totals 14 residues. This clone was recorded once. Its antigen is unknown. Only in-frame clones appear in the TCRdb table, and some are missing; sequencing was by immunoSEQ multiplex PCR. The sample shows around 120,000 clones, about 93% of them seen only once. The gene calls are TRBV15 and TRBJ1-4; D remains ambiguous. The clonotype originates from a human donor who received an intestinal transplant. Sequencing was performed on unstimulated CD4+ T cells sorted from spleen or lymph node cells, taken before intestinal transplant. CDR3 DNA: TGTGCCACCAGCAGAGACCCGAGGAGTGAAAAACTGTTTTTT. Its translation is CATSRDPRSEKLFF.